This TCR beta chain appears in the sequencing data of a study of STAT5B mutations in CD4+ large granular lymphocyte leukemia. The table came from immunoSEQ multiplex PCR; TCRdb's copy has only in-frame clones and leaves some out. Among 20,000 to 25,000 clones, 60% to 80% were seen once, and the ten largest hold approximately 4.1%. Healthy controls were blood donor buffy coats. The sample taken for sequencing was CD4+ T cells from blood buffy coats. This clonotype was obtained from a human donor in good health.

The CDR3 nucleotides are TGTGCCAGCAGCCTATTACAGGGAGATAATTCACCCCTCCACTTT. Translated, it gives CASSLLQGDNSPLHF. The chain carries TRBV5-6 and TRBJ1-6; perhaps TRBD1 as D (6 bases). CDR3 length: 15 amino acids. Germline CDR1 is SGHDT and CDR2 is YYEEEE. With 4 bases removed from V and 5 bases from J, the gap between germline ends came to 13 bases. Drawing the rest from reference TRBV5-6 and TRBJ1-6, the complete variable domain is DAGVTQSPTHLIKTRGQQVTLRCSPKSGHDTVSWYQQALGQGPQFIFQYYEEEERQRGNFPDRFSGHQFPNYSSELNVNALLLGDSALYLCASSLLQGDNSPLHFGNGTRLTVT.